This TCR beta chain stems from a study of tumor-infiltrating lymphocytes in primary liver carcinoma. Study-level results: Tumor region pairs showed greater overlap than either tumor-adjacent or tumor-blood pairs did.

For this clonotype: Its specificity is unknown.

Total RNA amounting to 450 to 550 ng was the source from which TCR beta cDNA was made with a constant-region primer. Libraries covering TCR beta were generated through three nested multiplex PCR rounds (using a slightly modified ARM-PCR). TRBV1-TRBV30 forward primers paired with a C-beta reverse primer drove the first two PCR rounds, about 9 cycles each. One entry per CDR3 protein results from TCRdb running MiXCR on the multiplex PCR reads. The table has 310,000 or so distinct CDR3 sequences, approximately 64% seen once. The blood RNA (from unsorted whole blood) was obtained, and germline DNA was also extracted. The V and J ends lost 5 bases and 4 bases respectively, with 12 bases between them. CDR3 size: 15 residues. Germline values: CDR1 SGHAT, CDR2 FQNNGV.

This clonotype originated in a man aged 40-49 years with primary liver carcinoma and hepatitis B virus infection. The sequenced sample consisted of peripheral blood. The rearrangement uses TRBV11-2 and TRBJ2-6; D call uncertain. Written as DNA, the CDR3 is TGTGCCAGCAGCCCACCAAGGGCCGGGGCCAACGTCCTGACTTTC. It codes for CASSPPRAGANVLTF.